A single sample is the source of the 19 T cell receptor beta chains below, sequenced in a study of cytomegalovirus exposure and HLA in healthy donors. Data came from immunoSEQ multiplex PCR; TCRdb stores just in-frame clones and leaves some out. The data contain more than 150,000 clones, approximately 83% of them seen just once; the ten biggest clones take up 2.5% to 3%. Material: PBMCs. The source is a woman in her late teens or twenties in good health and CMV-seropositive.

V is TRBV9 and J is TRBJ2-3; 9 nucleotides line up with TRBD2. The CDR3 sequence is 14 residues long. The V gene end was trimmed by 5 bases and the J gene end by 4 bases; junction bases not matched to a gene: 5. Germline V gene data show CDR1 as SGDLS and CDR2 as YYNGEE. The CDR3 DNA sequence: TGTGCCAGCAGTCTAGCGGGGCGCCCAGATACGCAGTATTTT. As protein: CASSLAGRPDTQYF.

The chain combines TRBV15 with TRBJ2-7; possibly TRBD1 for D (5 bases). Germline V gene data show CDR1 as LNHNV and CDR2 as YYDKDF (reference sequence). The CDR3 totals 16 residues. Trimming left V 0 bases short and J 3 bases short, with 15 bases between. The CDR3 reads CATSRDPVRGFYEQYF. CDR3 DNA sequence: TGTGCCACCAGCAGAGATCCGGTAAGGGGCTTCTACGAGCAGTACTTC.

This clone was recorded a few times. The same CDR3 is also encoded by other DNA sequences in this sample. The gene calls are TRBV11-2 and TRBJ2-5; D is unclear. This CDR3 has 13 amino acids. Germline assignment: CDR1 SGHAT and CDR2 FQNNGV. Trimming stripped 0 bases from V and 5 bases from J, with 7 bases between. CDR3 DNA: TGTGCCAGCAGCTTAGATCACGGTGAGACCCAGTACTTC. Translated, it gives CASSLDHGETQYF.

The chain is built from TRBV6-4 and TRBJ2-3; 9 bases fit TRBD2. V was pared by 6 bases and J by 2 bases, with 9 bases of the junction left unmatched. Germline V CDR1 and CDR2: MRHNA, SNTAGT. CDR3 length: 16 residues. CDR3 DNA: TGTGCCAGCAGCGAATTGAGCGGGGGGATCACAGATACGCAGTATTTT. Protein: CASSELSGGITDTQYF.

This chain joins TRBV6-5 and TRBJ1-2, with a tentative D call TRBD1 (6 bases). The germline gives CDR1 MNHEY, CDR2 SVGAGI. V dropped 8 bases and J dropped 5 bases, with 9 bases sitting between them. The length of the CDR3 is 11 residues. CDR3 DNA sequence: TGTGCCAGCCAGGGGTGGTATGGCTACACCTTC. It yields the protein CASQGWYGYTF.

The chain employs TRBV10-1 and TRBJ1-1, with no clear D. CDR1 is WNHNN, CDR2 SYGVQD, per germline (reference sequence). The CDR3 covers 14 residues. Trimming took 5 bases from V and 4 from J, leaving 14 bases between them. As DNA, the CDR3 is TGCGCCAGCAGTAGTTCAGAGCGCGGCACTGAAGCTTTCTTT. Amino acid sequence: CASSSSERGTEAFF.

V usage is TRBV5-6 and J usage is TRBJ2-5; possible D gene TRBD1, 6 bases. Germline assignment: CDR1 SGHDT and CDR2 YYEEEE. The germline V and J ends were trimmed by 2 bases and 1 base, with 6 bases remaining between them. This CDR3 comprises 13 residues. CDR3 in DNA: TGTGCCAGCAGCTTACAGGGCCAAGAGACCCAGTACTTC. It specifies CASSLQGQETQYF.

The V call is TRBV28, the J call TRBJ1-1; no clear D gene. The CDR3 runs to 13 residues. The V end was cut by 7 bases, the J end by 1 base, with 10 bases between. The germline V gene encodes CDR1 MDHEN and CDR2 SYDVKM. The CDR3 DNA reads as TGTGCCAGCATCGGGAGAGCGAACACTGAAGCTTTCTTT. Protein: CASIGRANTEAFF.

The chain uses TRBV19 and TRBJ2-7, with D possibly matching TRBD2 (6 bases). The germline gives CDR1 LNHDA, CDR2 SQIVND (reference sequence). V was shortened by 1 base and J by 3 bases, with 13 bases between the two germline ends. The CDR3 loop spans 15 amino acids. The DNA of the CDR3 is TGTGCCAGTAGTATAGCCGTGGGCGGGATCTACGAGCAGTACTTC. Protein product: CASSIAVGGIYEQYF.

This chain connects TRBV2 to TRBJ2-1; 13 bases agree with TRBD2. With 7 bases clipped from V and 4 bases from J, the junction kept 4 bases outside the gene matches. Germline CDR1 and CDR2: SNHLY and FYNNEI. The CDR3 is 15 residues long. CDR3 sequence (DNA): TGTGCCAGCACCGGACTAGCGGGGGCTTACAATGAGCAGTTCTTC. Its protein is CASTGLAGAYNEQFF.

The chain uses TRBV5-6 and TRBJ1-1; D is uncertain. V lost 2 bases to trimming and J lost 6 bases, with 8 bases between them. The CDR3 runs to 12 residues. Germline CDR1 and CDR2: SGHDT and YYEEEE. The chain's CDR3 is CASSFGSPEAFF. DNA of the CDR3: TGTGCCAGCAGCTTCGGTAGCCCTGAAGCTTTCTTT.

V gene TRBV27 combines with J gene TRBJ2-1; D is uncertain. This CDR3 comprises 11 residues. Trimming removed 6 bases at V and 3 bases at J, with 3 bases between. CDR1 is MNHEY and CDR2 is SMNVEV in the germline V gene (reference sequence). The CDR3 DNA follows: TGTGCCAGCAGCCTCTACAATGAGCAGTTCTTC. Translated: CASSLYNEQFF.

The J gene is TRBJ2-7, the V gene TRBV5-6; 9 bases map to TRBD2. The germline CDR1 and CDR2 sequences are SGHDT and YYEEEE. Trimming cost V 3 bases and J 7 bases; bases outside gene matches: 17. The CDR3 covers 17 residues. The CDR3 coding sequence is TGTGCCAGCAGCTCCTCACTCCTAGCGGGACAAGCAAGGGAGCAGTACTTC. It codes for CASSSSLLAGQAREQYF.

V usage is TRBV5-1 and J usage is TRBJ2-1; 11 nucleotides align to TRBD2. This CDR3 spans 15 amino acids. Trimming took 2 bases from V and 5 from J; bases not matched to a gene: 3. From germline, CDR1 is SGHRS and CDR2 YFSETQ. The CDR3 loop is CASSLGLAGNNEQFF. In DNA, the CDR3 is TGCGCCAGCAGCTTAGGACTAGCGGGCAACAATGAGCAGTTCTTC.

This chain uses TRBV5-1 with TRBJ2-7; 10 bases are shared with TRBD1. In germline, CDR1 is SGHRS, CDR2 YFSETQ. Trimming cost V 4 bases and J 5 bases; bases outside gene matches: 12. This CDR3 is 16 amino acids long. The CDR3 is CASSPRTGTGVDEQYF. In DNA form, the CDR3 reads TGCGCCAGCAGCCCGCGAACTGGGACAGGGGTAGACGAGCAGTACTTC.

This rearrangement joins TRBV19 to TRBJ2-5; the match to TRBD1 covers 11 bases. V trimming: 5 bases; J trimming: 7 bases; junction bases outside the gene matches: 12. The germline CDR1 and CDR2 sequences are LNHDA and SQIVND (reference sequence). This CDR3 contains 16 residues. The CDR3 region is CASSLGQGAKTATQYF. The CDR3 coding sequence is TGTGCCAGTAGTCTAGGACAGGGGGCGAAAACCGCGACCCAGTACTTC.

CDR3 sequence (DNA): TGCGCCAGCAGAGATGGCAGCTCTGGAAACACCATATATTTT. This encodes CASRDGSSGNTIYF. The V call is TRBV5-1, the J call TRBJ1-3; D is undetermined. The CDR3 has 14 residues. Trimming pared 5 bases from V and 0 bases from J, leaving 9 bases between. From germline, CDR1 is SGHRS and CDR2 YFSETQ.

V and J are TRBV7-8 and TRBJ2-6; TRBD1 matches 9 bases. This CDR3 has 17 residues. The V gene end was trimmed by 5 bases and the J gene end by 5 bases; junction bases not matched to a gene: 10. Germline V lookup: CDR1 SGHVS, CDR2 FQNEAQ. As DNA, the CDR3 is TGTGCCAGCAGCCGTAAGGACAGGGGCCATTGGGCCAACGTCCTGACTTTC. This sequence encodes CASSRKDRGHWANVLTF.

The V and J genes are TRBV2 and TRBJ2-3, with a tentative D call TRBD1 (6 bases). The V end was cut by 6 bases, the J end by 4 bases, with 20 bases between. The CDR3 loop spans 16 amino acids. Germline V gene lookup returns CDR1 SNHLY and CDR2 FYNNEI. The CDR3 spells CASSYRVVLSPDTQYF. The CDR3 DNA reads as TGTGCCAGCAGCTACAGGGTAGTCCTATCTCCAGATACGCAGTATTTT.